This passage covers 4 T cell receptor beta chains from one sample sequenced in a study of T cells in Graves' hyperthyroidism and ophthalmopathy. It was RNA transcripts that yielded the amplified TCR beta CDR3 regions. The HTBI set primed first-round TCR CDR3 RT-PCR. MiXCR, applied by TCRdb to the multiplex PCR reads, yields one record per CDR3 protein. The table lists hundreds of thousands of distinct CDR3 sequences, about 19% of them singletons. Sequenced material: blood. Receptors were obtained from a woman aged 50 to 60 with Graves' hyperthyroidism that later progressed to Graves' ophthalmopathy.

This clonotype was detected a few times. The chain combines TRBV4-1 with TRBJ2-1; D gene ambiguous. V shed 0 bases and J shed 2 bases, with 11 bases lying between them. The CDR3 is 16 amino acids. Looked up from germline, CDR1 is MGHRA and CDR2 is YSYEKL. CDR3 in DNA: TGCGCCAGCAGCCAAGATGGCGCGGAGACCTACAATGAGCAGTTCTTC. It yields the protein CASSQDGAETYNEQFF.

V is TRBV4-2 and J is TRBJ2-5, with D hard to call. The V gene lost 3 bases and the J gene lost 3 bases, with 8 bases spanning the gap. Looked up from germline, CDR1 is LGHNA and CDR2 is YNFKEQ. CDR3 size: 13 residues. The CDR3 DNA sequence: TGTGCCAGCAGCCAGACCCAAAAAGAGACCCAGTACTTC. It translates to CASSQTQKETQYF.

The chain links TRBV29-1 to TRBJ2-5; 12 bases are shared with TRBD1. Germline V gives CDR1 SQVTM, CDR2 ANQGSEA. The CDR3 totals 14 residues. Trimming at V came to 3 bases and at J to 4 bases, leaving 3 bases not matched to a gene. CDR3 DNA: TGCAGCGTTGAGCCGGGACAGGGGGCAGAGACCCAGTACTTC. Amino acid sequence: CSVEPGQGAETQYF.

In regard to this clonotype: This clone may be a read error of a much larger clone one base away. The V gene is TRBV5-5, the J gene TRBJ1-5, with D possibly being TRBD1 (5 bases). There are 16 residues in the CDR3. The germline CDR1 and CDR2 sequences are SGHKS and YYEKEE (reference sequence). The CDR3 loop reads CASRTGGVGSSQPQHF. CDR3 sequence (DNA): TGTGCCAGCAGGACTGGGGGAGTGGGGAGCAGTCAGCCCCAGCATTTT.